This entry lists 5 T cell receptor beta chains sequenced from one sample in a study of T cell repertoires in cytomegalovirus infection. No antigen has been assigned to these receptors. One entry per CDR3 protein results from TCRdb running MiXCR on the reads. The sample includes about 770,000 distinct CDR3 sequences, around 29% of them seen just once. The input for sequencing was cultured CD8+ T cells from PBMCs, taken from culture after CMV antigen stimulation. The receptors were sampled from a human donor in good health (CMV status not recorded). Some clones in this sample may be carry-over from other donors' samples.

This clonotype appeared a single time. This chain joins TRBV14 and TRBJ1-2; D gene ambiguous. The germline gives CDR1 SGHDN, CDR2 FVKESK. This CDR3 has 13 amino acids. V was cut by 2 bases and J by 9 bases, with 13 bases left in between. DNA of the CDR3: TGTGCCAGCAGCCAAAGCACACCATCTAGCTACACCTTC. Protein product: CASSQSTPSSYTF.

This clonotype was seen more than once but under ten times. The chain links TRBV19 to TRBJ1-2; D may be TRBD1 (6 bases). V lost 3 bases and J 5 bases, leaving 19 bases between the germline ends. The germline V gene has CDR1 LNHDA and CDR2 SQIVND (reference sequence). The CDR3 spans 16 residues. CDR3: CASSMLTGAIGYGYTF. In DNA, the CDR3 is TGTGCCAGTAGTATGCTGACGGGGGCGATTGGGTATGGCTACACCTTC. The full variable domain, its missing parts supplied by reference TRBV19 and TRBJ1-2, is DGGITQSPKYLFRKEGQNVTLSCEQNLNHDAMYWYRQDPGQGLRLIYYSQIVNDFQKGDIAEGYSVSREKKESFPLTVTSAQKNPTAFYLCASSMLTGAIGYGYTFGSGTRLTVV.

This clonotype has a handful of counts. V usage is TRBV6-2 or TRBV6-3 and J usage is TRBJ2-5; D not certain. Trimming stripped 1 base from V and 2 bases from J, with 5 bases between. The CDR3 loop spans 13 amino acids. Germline values: CDR1 MNHEY, CDR2 SVGEGT. The CDR3 loop reads CASSYWGQETQYF. For the CDR3, the DNA is TGTGCCAGCAGTTACTGGGGTCAAGAGACCCAGTACTTC.

V gene TRBV7-9 combines with J gene TRBJ1-5; 7 bases line up with TRBD1. CDR1 SEHNR and CDR2 FQNEAQ come from the germline V gene (reference sequence). J lost 2 bases, V lost 5 bases, and 3 bases had no gene match. The CDR3 is 14 residues long. Written as DNA, the CDR3 is TGTGCCAGCAGCCGGGGACAGCGCAATCAGCCCCAGCATTTT. Amino acid sequence: CASSRGQRNQPQHF.

The chain employs TRBV24-1 and TRBJ2-3, with 9 nucleotides matching TRBD1. The CDR3 runs to 16 residues. V was pared by 4 bases and J by 3 bases, with 7 bases of the junction left unmatched. Germline values: CDR1 KGHDR, CDR2 SFDVKD. CDR3 sequence (DNA): TGTGCCACCAGTGACCCTGGGACAGGGCGGACAGATACGCAGTATTTT. The encoded protein is CATSDPGTGRTDTQYF.